The T cell receptor beta chain under discussion was sequenced for a study of blood T cell repertoires in COVID-19. Turning to the study itself: The samples span acute and convalescent COVID-19 from the United States, Italy and Spain.

In the original workflow: Cell counts per sample came from amplifying reference gene primers. The table came from immunoSEQ multiplex PCR; TCRdb's copy has only in-frame clones and leaves some out. From that table come the V and J calls and clone size; the DNA was used to work out D and trimming. The data show roughly 46,000 clones, around 85% seen once. The CDR3 has 17 residues. The V and J ends lost 1 base and 4 bases, in that order; junction bases with no gene match: 10. Germline loops: CDR1 LGHDT, CDR2 YNNKEL (reference sequence). The sequence came from a human donor in a cohort sampled during active COVID-19. The donor label of this sample is uncertain. This rearrangement joins TRBV3-1 (or the pseudogene TRBV3-2) to TRBJ1-2; 9 bases line up with TRBD1. The sequenced material came from peripheral blood. This CDR3 is CASSQGPGTGKAYGYTF. The CDR3 DNA sequence: TGTGCCAGCAGCCAAGGCCCGGGGACAGGGAAGGCCTATGGCTACACCTTC.